The entry below describes one T cell receptor (beta chain). The antigen remains undetermined. Amplification used 60 Vbeta primers and 13 Jbeta primers. Only in-frame clones appear in the TCRdb table, and some are missing; sequencing was by immunoSEQ multiplex PCR. The data show roughly 150,000 clones, approximately 78% seen once. This sample is drawn from a study of cytomegalovirus exposure and HLA in healthy donors. Overall study findings and caveats: Relative to equally common others, HLA-associated TCR beta chains showed greater clonal expansion in a later analysis.

J gave up 3 bases and V 5 bases, and 21 bases lay outside the gene matches. CDR1 and CDR2 from the germline V gene are SGHVS and FNYEAQ. This CDR3 has 20 amino acids. The sequenced sample was PBMCs. The chain is built from TRBV7-6 and TRBJ2-1; 8 bases are shared with TRBD2. The clonotype comes from a girl aged 2 to 10 in good health and CMV-seropositive. DNA for the CDR3: TGTGCCAGCAGCCCCCGGACTAGCCCGGGAGTGAAGAGGCTCTACAATGAGCAGTTCTTC. This gives the protein CASSPRTSPGVKRLYNEQFF.